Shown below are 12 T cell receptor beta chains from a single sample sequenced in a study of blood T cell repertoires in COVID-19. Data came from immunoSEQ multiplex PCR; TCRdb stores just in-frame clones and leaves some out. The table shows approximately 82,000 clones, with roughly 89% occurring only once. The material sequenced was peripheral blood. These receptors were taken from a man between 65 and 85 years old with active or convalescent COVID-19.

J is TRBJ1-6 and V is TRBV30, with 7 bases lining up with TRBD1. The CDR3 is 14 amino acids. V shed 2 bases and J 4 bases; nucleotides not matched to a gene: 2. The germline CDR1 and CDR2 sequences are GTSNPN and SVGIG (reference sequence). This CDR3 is CAWSPGQYNSPLHF. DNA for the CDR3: TGTGCCTGGAGTCCGGGACAGTATAATTCACCCCTCCACTTT.

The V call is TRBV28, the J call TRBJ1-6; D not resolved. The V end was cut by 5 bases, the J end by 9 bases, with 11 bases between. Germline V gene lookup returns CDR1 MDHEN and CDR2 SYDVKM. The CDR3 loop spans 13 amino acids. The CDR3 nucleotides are TGTGCCAGCAGTCCCGACGGAGGTTCACCCCTCCACTTT. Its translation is CASSPDGGSPLHF.

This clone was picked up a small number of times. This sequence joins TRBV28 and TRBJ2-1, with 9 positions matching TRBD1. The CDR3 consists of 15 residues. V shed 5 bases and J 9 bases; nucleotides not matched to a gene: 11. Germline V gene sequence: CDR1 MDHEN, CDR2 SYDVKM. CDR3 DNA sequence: TGTGCCAGCAGTCCACCGGGGACAGGGTGGAGTGAGCAGTTCTTC. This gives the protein CASSPPGTGWSEQFF.

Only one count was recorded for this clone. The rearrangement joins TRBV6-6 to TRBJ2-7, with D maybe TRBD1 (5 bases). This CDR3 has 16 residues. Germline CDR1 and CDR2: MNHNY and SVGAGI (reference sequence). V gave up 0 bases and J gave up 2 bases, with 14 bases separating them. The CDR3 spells CASSYSAGSLAYEQYF. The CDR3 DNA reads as TGTGCCAGCAGTTACTCGGCAGGGTCCCTTGCCTACGAGCAGTACTTC.

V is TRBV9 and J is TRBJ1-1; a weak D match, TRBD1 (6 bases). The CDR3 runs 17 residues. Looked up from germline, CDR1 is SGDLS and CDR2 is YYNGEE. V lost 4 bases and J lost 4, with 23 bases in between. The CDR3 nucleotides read TGTGCCAGCAGCCTTGAGGGGACACCATTTCGAGGCACTGAAGCTTTCTTT. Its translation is CASSLEGTPFRGTEAFF.

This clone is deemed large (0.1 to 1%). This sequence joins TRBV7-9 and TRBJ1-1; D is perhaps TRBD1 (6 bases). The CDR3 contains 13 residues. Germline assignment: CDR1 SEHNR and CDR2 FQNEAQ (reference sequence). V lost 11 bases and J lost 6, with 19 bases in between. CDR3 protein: CAGRRAGAPEAFF. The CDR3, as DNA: TGTGCCGGACGTCGGGCAGGGGCCCCTGAAGCTTTCTTT.

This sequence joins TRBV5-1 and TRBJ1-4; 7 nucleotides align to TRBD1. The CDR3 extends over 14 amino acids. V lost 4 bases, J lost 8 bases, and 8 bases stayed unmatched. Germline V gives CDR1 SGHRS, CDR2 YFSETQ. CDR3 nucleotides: TGCGCCAGCAGCCCAGCGGACAGGTTGGAAAAACTGTTTTTT. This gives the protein CASSPADRLEKLFF.

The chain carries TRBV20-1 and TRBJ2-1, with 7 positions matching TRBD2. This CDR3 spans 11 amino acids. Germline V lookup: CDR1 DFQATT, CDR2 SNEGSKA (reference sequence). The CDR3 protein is CRAASGHEQFF. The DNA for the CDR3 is TGCAGGGCGGCTAGCGGACATGAGCAGTTCTTC.

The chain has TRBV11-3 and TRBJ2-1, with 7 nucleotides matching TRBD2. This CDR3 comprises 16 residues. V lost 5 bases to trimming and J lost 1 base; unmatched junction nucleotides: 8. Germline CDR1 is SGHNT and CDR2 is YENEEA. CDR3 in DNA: TGTGCCAGCAGCCCTAGGTGGGGGGGTTCCTACAATGAGCAGTTCTTC. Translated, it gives CASSPRWGGSYNEQFF.

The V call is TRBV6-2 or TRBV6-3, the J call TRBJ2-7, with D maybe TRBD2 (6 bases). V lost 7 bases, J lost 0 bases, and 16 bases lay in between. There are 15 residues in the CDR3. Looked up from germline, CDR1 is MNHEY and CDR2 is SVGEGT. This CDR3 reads CASNPSGFRSYEQYF. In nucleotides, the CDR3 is TGTGCCAGCAACCCGAGCGGGTTCCGCTCCTACGAGCAGTACTTC.

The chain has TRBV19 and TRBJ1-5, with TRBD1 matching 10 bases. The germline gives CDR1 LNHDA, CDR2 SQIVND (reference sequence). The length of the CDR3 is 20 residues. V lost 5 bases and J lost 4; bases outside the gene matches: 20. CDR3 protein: CASSSPWDRGALRENQPQHF. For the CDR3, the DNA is TGTGCCAGTAGTTCTCCCTGGGACAGGGGCGCCCTGAGGGAAAATCAGCCCCAGCATTTT.

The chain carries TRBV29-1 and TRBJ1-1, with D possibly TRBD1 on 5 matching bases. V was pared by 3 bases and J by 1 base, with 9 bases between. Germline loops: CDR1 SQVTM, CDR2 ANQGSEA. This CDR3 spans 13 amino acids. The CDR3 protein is CSVEETENTEAFF. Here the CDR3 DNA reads TGCAGCGTTGAGGAGACAGAGAACACTGAAGCTTTCTTT.